The source of this T cell receptor (beta chain) is a study of STAT5B mutations in CD4+ large granular lymphocyte leukemia. Study context: Among healthy controls, a particular HLA allele went with more CDR3 'QG' motifs.

Findings of the study overall: Patient CD4-sorted repertoires looked more clonal than healthy CD4+ repertoires, even without putative leukemic clones. TRBV06-family usage was enriched in top patient clones (8/27) versus controls (2/35).

TCRdb keeps only in-frame clones here, not all; method: immunoSEQ multiplex PCR. This table holds roughly 32,000 clones, 85% to 90% found once. Germline V gives CDR1 SEHNR, CDR2 FQNEAQ (reference sequence). This CDR3 contains 15 residues. V was pared by 4 bases and J by 4 bases, with 4 bases of the junction left unmatched. A note on this clone: Its antigen is unknown.

The chain is built from TRBV7-9 and TRBJ2-1, with TRBD2 matching over 10 bases. Sequencing was done on a sample of CD4+ T cells from blood buffy coats. This clonotype was sampled from a human donor in good health. The DNA for the CDR3 is TGTGCCAGCAGCTCCAGCGGGAGGGTTTACAATGAGCAGTTCTTC. Translated, it gives CASSSSGRVYNEQFF.